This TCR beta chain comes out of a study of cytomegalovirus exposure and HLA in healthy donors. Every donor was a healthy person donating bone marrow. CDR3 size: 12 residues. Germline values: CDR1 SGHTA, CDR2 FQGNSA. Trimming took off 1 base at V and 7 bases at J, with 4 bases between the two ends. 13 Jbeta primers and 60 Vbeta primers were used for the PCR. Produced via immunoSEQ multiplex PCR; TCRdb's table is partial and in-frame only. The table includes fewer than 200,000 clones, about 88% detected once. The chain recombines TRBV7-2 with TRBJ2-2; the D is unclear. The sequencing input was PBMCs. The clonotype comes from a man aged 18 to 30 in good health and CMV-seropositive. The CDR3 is CASSLGLGELFF. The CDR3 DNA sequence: TGTGCCAGCAGCTTAGGTCTCGGGGAGCTGTTTTTT.